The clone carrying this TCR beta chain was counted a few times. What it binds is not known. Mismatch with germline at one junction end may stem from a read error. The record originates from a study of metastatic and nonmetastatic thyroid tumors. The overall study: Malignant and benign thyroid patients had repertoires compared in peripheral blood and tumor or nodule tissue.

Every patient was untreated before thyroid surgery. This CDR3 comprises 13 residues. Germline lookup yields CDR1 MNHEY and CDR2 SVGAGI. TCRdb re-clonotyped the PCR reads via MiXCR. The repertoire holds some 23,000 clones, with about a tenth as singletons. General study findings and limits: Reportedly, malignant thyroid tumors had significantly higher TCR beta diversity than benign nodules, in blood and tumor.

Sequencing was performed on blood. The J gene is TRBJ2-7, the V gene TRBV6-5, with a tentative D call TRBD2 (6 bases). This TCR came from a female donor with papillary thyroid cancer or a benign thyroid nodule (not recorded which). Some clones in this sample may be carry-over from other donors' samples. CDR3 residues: CSSSYPVGGEQYF. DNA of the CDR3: TGTTCCAGCAGTTACCCAGTGGGAGGCGAGCAGTACTTC.